This entry features one TCR beta chain sequence. Its antigen is as yet unknown. This entry comes from a study of cytomegalovirus exposure and HLA in healthy donors. Study-wide background: Of all 400 or so donors who were genotyped, around 79% belonged to the Caucasian-associated ancestry cluster. Study-level points and caveats: Presence/absence analyses treated sequencing depth as roughly uniform across donors. Within the data, a cluster of highly shared sequence variants was likely a sequencing artifact. Information on immune exposure was restricted to one variable (CMV serostatus).

PCR was performed using 60 Vbeta and 13 Jbeta primers. TCRdb keeps only in-frame clones here, not all; method: immunoSEQ multiplex PCR. This sample contains some 75,000 clones. The CDR3 is 16 amino acids. Trimming stripped 0 bases from V and 1 base from J, with 13 bases between. Germline V gene lookup returns CDR1 MGHDK and CDR2 SYGVNS. The V gene is TRBV25-1, the J gene TRBJ2-7; D call uncertain. Sequencing was carried out using PBMCs. The sequence was obtained from a boy aged 5-17 years in good health and CMV-seronegative. The CDR3 here is CASSEYYVASSYEQYF. CDR3 in DNA: TGTGCCAGCAGTGAATATTACGTAGCCAGTTCCTACGAGCAGTACTTC.